The clone carrying this T cell receptor beta chain was seen ten or more times. Primers used for first-strand cDNA, a TRAV- and TRBV-specific set, covered both alpha and beta chains. A constant-region primer paired with the V-primer adapter amplified TCRs over about 20 PCR cycles. MiXCR was run by TCRdb on the reads, yielding one entry per CDR3 protein. The data show fewer than 90,000 distinct CDR3 sequences, 18% seen once. The data are from a study of low-dose radiotherapy and immunotherapy resistance in tumors. Specified time point: before trial treatment. The source material was PBMCs, sampled before treatment. The receptor was isolated from a male donor with prostate cancer.

CDR3 region: CASSPKDGLADNNEQFF. The DNA of the CDR3 is TGTGCCAGCAGCCCAAAGGACGGACTAGCGGACAACAATGAGCAGTTCTTC. The chain is built from TRBV7-6 and TRBJ2-1; 10 bases fit TRBD2. Germline V gene data show CDR1 as SGHVS and CDR2 as FNYEAQ. With V trimmed by 5 bases and J by 5 bases, 12 bases remained unmatched. The length of the CDR3 is 17 residues.